This TCR beta chain comes out of a study of T cell clonality in common variable immunodeficiency. This clone was seen many times. Its antigen is unknown. The sequenced fragment ends 3 residues before the CDR3 boundary, so the rest is inferred from the germline J gene. Only in-frame clones appear in the TCRdb table, and some are missing; sequencing was by immunoSEQ multiplex PCR. Sampling found more than 35,000 clones, none seen once. General study findings and limits: Patient heterogeneity in the CVID cohort limited correlations between repertoire features and clinical complications.

V lost 4 bases, J lost 6 bases, and 9 bases stayed unmatched. This CDR3 has 14 residues. Germline V CDR1 and CDR2: SGHRS, YFSETQ. Input material: peripheral blood mononuclear cells. The V call is TRBV5-1, the J call TRBJ1-1, with 7 bases lining up with TRBD1. The receptor was isolated from a person aged 18 to 70 in good health. CDR3 bases read: TGCGCCAGCAGCATTGAGGGACAGTCTTCTGAA. This gives the protein CASSIEGQSSE. The whole CDR3 sequence is CASSIEGQSSEAFF.